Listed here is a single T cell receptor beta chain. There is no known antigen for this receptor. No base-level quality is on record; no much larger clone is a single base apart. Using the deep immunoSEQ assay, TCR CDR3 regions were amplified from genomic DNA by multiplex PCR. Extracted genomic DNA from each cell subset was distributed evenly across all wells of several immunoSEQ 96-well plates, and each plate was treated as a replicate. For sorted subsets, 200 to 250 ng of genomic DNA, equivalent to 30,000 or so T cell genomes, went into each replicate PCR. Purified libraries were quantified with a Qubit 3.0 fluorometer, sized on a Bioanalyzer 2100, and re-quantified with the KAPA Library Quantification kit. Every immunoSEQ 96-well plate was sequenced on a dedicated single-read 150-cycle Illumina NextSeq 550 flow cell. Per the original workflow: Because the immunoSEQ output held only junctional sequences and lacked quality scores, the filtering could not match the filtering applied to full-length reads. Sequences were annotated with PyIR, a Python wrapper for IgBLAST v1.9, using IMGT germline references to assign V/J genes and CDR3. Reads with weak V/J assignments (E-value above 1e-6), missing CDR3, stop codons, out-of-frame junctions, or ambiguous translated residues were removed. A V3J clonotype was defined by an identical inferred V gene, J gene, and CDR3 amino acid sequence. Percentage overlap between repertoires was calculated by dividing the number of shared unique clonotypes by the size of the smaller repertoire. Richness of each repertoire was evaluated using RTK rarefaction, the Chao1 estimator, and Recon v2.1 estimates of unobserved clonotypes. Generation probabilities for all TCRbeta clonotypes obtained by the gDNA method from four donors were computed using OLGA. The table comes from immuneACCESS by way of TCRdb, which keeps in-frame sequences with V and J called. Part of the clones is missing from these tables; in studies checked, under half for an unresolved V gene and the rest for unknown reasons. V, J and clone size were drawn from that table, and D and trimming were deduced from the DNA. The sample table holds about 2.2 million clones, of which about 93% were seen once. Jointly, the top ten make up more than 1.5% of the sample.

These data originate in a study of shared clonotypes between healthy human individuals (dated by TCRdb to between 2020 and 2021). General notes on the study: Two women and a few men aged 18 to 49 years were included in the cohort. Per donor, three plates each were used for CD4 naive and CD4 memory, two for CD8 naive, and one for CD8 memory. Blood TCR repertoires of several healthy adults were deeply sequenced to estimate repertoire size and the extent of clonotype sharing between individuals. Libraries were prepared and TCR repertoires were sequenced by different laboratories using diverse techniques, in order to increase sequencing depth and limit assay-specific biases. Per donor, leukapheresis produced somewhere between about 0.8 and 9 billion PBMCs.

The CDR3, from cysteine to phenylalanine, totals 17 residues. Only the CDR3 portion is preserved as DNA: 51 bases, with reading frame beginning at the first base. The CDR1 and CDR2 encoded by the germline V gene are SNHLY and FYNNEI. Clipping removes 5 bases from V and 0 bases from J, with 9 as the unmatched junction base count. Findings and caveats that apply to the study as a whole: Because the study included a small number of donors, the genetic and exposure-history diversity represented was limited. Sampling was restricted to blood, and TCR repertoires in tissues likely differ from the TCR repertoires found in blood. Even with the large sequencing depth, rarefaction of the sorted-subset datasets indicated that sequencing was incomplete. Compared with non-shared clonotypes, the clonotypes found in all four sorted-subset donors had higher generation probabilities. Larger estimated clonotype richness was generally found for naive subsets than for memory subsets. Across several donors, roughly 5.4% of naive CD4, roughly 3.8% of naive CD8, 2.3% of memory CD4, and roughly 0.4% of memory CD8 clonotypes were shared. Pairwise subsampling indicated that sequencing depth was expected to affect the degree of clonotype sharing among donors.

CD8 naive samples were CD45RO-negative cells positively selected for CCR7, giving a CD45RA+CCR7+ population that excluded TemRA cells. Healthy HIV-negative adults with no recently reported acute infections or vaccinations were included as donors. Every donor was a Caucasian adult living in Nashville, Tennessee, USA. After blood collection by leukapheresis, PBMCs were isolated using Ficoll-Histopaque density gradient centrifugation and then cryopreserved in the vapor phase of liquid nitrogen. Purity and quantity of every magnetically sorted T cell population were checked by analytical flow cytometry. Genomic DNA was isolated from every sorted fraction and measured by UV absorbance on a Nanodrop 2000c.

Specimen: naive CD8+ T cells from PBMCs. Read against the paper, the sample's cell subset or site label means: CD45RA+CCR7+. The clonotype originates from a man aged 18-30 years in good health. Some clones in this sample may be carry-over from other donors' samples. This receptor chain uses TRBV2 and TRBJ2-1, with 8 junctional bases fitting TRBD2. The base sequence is TGTGCCAGCAGTTTAGCGGGGCGTTTAAGCTCCTACAATGAGCAGTTCTTC. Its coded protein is CASSLAGRLSSYNEQFF.